The 28 T cell receptor beta chains reported below all come from one sample, sequenced in a study of tissue T cells after allogeneic stem cell transplantation (dated 2022 in TCRdb). Libraries were built with the immunoSEQ multiplex PCR assay. The table was pulled from immuneACCESS by TCRdb, which kept in-frame rearrangements only. Such tables lose some clones; where checked, under half of the loss comes from unresolved V genes, and the rest has no known cause. The sample yields thousands of clones; 65% to 80% were counted once. Of the sample, approximately 0.75% is held by the ten largest clones. The sequenced material came from blood. The receptors stem from a female BALB/c mouse in good health. This strain is of MHC haplotype H2-d.

With respect to this clone: Gene labels here are mouse ones. The read comes to an end 1 residue before the CDR3 does, leaving the germline J gene to fill in the end. The rearrangement uses TRBV19 and TRBJ1-6; no clear D gene. TRBJ1-6 is noted as an ORF with a role that remains uncertain. Trimming took off 4 bases at V and 0 bases at J, with 8 bases between the two ends. The V gene's germline CDR1 is FNHDT and CDR2 SITEND (reference sequence). This CDR3 is 15 amino acids long. The DNA read from the CDR3 is TGTGCCAGCAGTCCCGACATTTCCTATAATTCGCCCCTCTAC. Its protein product is CASSPDISYNSPLY. The entire CDR3 is CASSPDISYNSPLYF.

Worth noting for this clone: These gene names are mouse names. The read is 1 residue too short to cover the CDR3 end, so that end is filled in from the germline J gene. This chain joins TRBV13-2 and TRBJ1-4, with TRBD1 identical over 12 bases. CDR3 length: 15 residues. Per germline, CDR1 NNHNN and CDR2 SYGAGS (reference sequence). V shed 0 bases, J shed 7 bases, and the junction held 1 base outside the gene matches. The sequenced part of the CDR3 DNA is TGTGCCAGCGGTGATGCGGGACAGGGGGCCGAAAGATTATTT. The encoded protein is CASGDAGQGAERLF. The whole CDR3 is CASGDAGQGAERLFF.

Turning to this clone: The germline and genes are mouse ones. The sequence runs out 1 residue before the end of the CDR3; the remainder is reconstructed from the germline J gene. This chain uses TRBV19 with TRBJ2-5; D unresolved. CDR1 FNHDT and CDR2 SITEND come from the germline V gene (reference sequence). Trimming took 0 bases from V and 5 from J, leaving 4 bases between them. This CDR3 region has 12 residues. CDR3 sequence reads: CASSIATDTQYF. The part of the CDR3 DNA that was read is TGTGCCAGCAGTATAGCTACAGACACCCAGTAC.

Turning to this clone: Gene labels here are mouse ones. The read terminates 1 residue ahead of where the CDR3 ends, so the germline J gene completes it. The J gene is TRBJ2-3, the V gene TRBV1; D might be TRBD1 (5 bases). In germline, CDR1 is NSQYPW, CDR2 LRSPGD (reference sequence). Trimming stripped 3 bases from V and 2 bases from J, with 6 bases between. This CDR3 region has 13 residues. CDR3 amino acids: CTCSARVAETLYF. The covered CDR3 bases are TGCACCTGCAGTGCCAGGGTTGCAGAAACGCTGTAT.

On this clone itself: Genes here carry mouse names. The CDR3 extends 1 residue past the end of the read, so its final part is completed from the germline J gene. The rearrangement joins TRBV13-3 to TRBJ1-4; D call uncertain. Germline CDR1 and CDR2: NNHDY and SYVADS. This CDR3 is 14 amino acids long. The V end was cut by 2 bases, the J end by 4 bases, with 9 bases between. The CDR3 DNA, read in part, is TGTGCCAGCAGTGACGGAGGGTTCAACGAAAGATTATTT. Amino acids: CASSDGGFNERLF. The whole CDR3 is CASSDGGFNERLFF.

Of note for this clone: Here the gene names and germline are mouse. The observed sequence ends 1 residue before the CDR3 terminus, with the missing tail filled in from the germline J gene. The V gene is TRBV13-3, the J gene TRBJ1-5; TRBD1 aligns across 11 bases. Germline CDR1 reads NNHDY; CDR2 reads SYVADS. The ends lost 2 bases at V and 4 bases at J; junction bases unmatched: 2. This CDR3 region has 15 residues. CDR3 DNA, as far as it was read: TGTGCCAGCAGTGACCGGGACAGGGGGAACCAGGCTCCGCTT. This gives the protein CASSDRDRGNQAPL. The full CDR3 is CASSDRDRGNQAPLF.

This clone appeared a few times. The gene symbols are mouse symbols. The CDR3 end falls 1 residue outside the read, so it is completed with the germline J gene. The V gene is TRBV14, the J gene TRBJ2-7; 10 bases agree with TRBD1. The CDR3 has 14 residues. CDR1 SGHDT and CDR2 FRDEAV come from the germline V gene. The junction had 9 bases not matched to a gene; V was cut back by 5 bases and J by 7 bases. The chain's CDR3 is CASRGGDRGNEQYF. CDR3 bases read: TGTGCCAGCAGAGGAGGGGACAGGGGAAACGAACAGTAC.

This clone has only a few counts. Each gene name is a mouse one. The read gets to within 1 residue of the CDR3 end, and the germline J gene fills in the rest. This same CDR3 is encoded by further DNA sequences in the sample. The rearrangement links TRBV5 to TRBJ1-3; D gene uncertain. This CDR3 is built from 15 residues. The V end lost 0 bases, the J end lost 0 bases, and 6 bases lay between the germline ends. Germline V lookup: CDR1 LGHNA, CDR2 YNLKQL (reference sequence). CDR3 amino acids: CASSQDGDSGNTLYF. CDR3 DNA, as far as it was read: TGTGCCAGCAGCCAAGACGGGGATTCTGGAAATACGCTCTAT.

Details on this clone: Mouse germline and gene names are used. Sequencing ends 1 residue short of the CDR3 end; the germline J gene provides the rest. The V gene is TRBV13-3, the J gene TRBJ2-3, with D perhaps TRBD1 (6 bases). In germline, CDR1 is NNHDY, CDR2 SYVADS. The V end lost 5 bases, the J end lost 0 bases, and 7 bases lay between the germline ends. The CDR3 runs to 13 residues. CDR3: CASRGQSAETLYF. CDR3 DNA (partial): TGTGCCAGCAGAGGACAGAGTGCAGAAACGCTGTAT.

Notes on this clone: Gene names denote mouse genes. The read ends 1 residue early relative to the CDR3; the germline J gene fills the gap. The V and J genes are TRBV13-2 and TRBJ2-7, with D unclear. V lost 0 bases, J lost 0 bases, and 10 bases lay in between. CDR1 is NNHNN and CDR2 is SYGAGS in the germline V gene (reference sequence). This CDR3 comprises 15 residues. CDR3 amino acids: CASGDAGRGSYEQYF. Incomplete CDR3 DNA: TGTGCCAGCGGTGATGCCGGACGGGGCTCCTATGAACAGTAC.

To note about this clone: These gene names are mouse names. The read stops 1 residue short of the end of the CDR3; the missing end is completed from the germline J gene. The rearrangement links TRBV4 to TRBJ2-1, with 9 bases matching TRBD2. Germline V gene sequence: CDR1 LGHDT, CDR2 YNNKQL (reference sequence). V shed 4 bases and J 7 bases; nucleotides not matched to a gene: 5. The CDR3 length is 14 residues. The covered CDR3 bases are TGTGCCAGCAGCTTGGGGGGGCTTGTGGCTGAGCAGTTC. Protein sequence: CASSLGGLVAEQF. The entire CDR3 reads CASSLGGLVAEQFF.

Concerning this clone itself: Each gene name is a mouse one. The read falls 1 residue short of the CDR3 end, and the missing part is taken from the germline J gene. V gene TRBV24 combines with J gene TRBJ2-7; tentatively, D is TRBD1 (6 bases). The CDR3 is 12 residues long. V lost 6 bases and J 4 bases, leaving 10 bases between the germline ends. Germline CDR1 is KGHTA and CDR2 is FRNEEI. The sequenced CDR3 bases are TGTGCCAGCAGACGGGACAAATATGAACAGTAC. Its protein product is CASRRDKYEQY. The whole CDR3 sequence reads CASRRDKYEQYF.

Remarks on this clone: Gene names are mouse gene names. The observed sequence ends 1 residue before the CDR3 terminus, with the missing tail filled in from the germline J gene. The chain has TRBV13-2 and TRBJ2-5, with 9 bases identical to TRBD2. Trimming removed 7 bases from V and 1 base from J; junction bases left unmatched: 1. CDR1 is NNHNN, CDR2 SYGAGS, per germline (reference sequence). CDR3 length equals 13 residues. This CDR3 is CASRTGDQDTQYF. The DNA read from the CDR3 is TGTGCCAGCAGGACTGGGGACCAAGACACCCAGTAC.

With respect to this clone: Each gene name is a mouse one. The read comes to an end 1 residue before the CDR3 does, leaving the germline J gene to fill in the end. This chain links TRBV29 with TRBJ1-4; TRBD1 matches 7 bases. Germline CDR1 is MSHET and CDR2 is SYDVDS. This CDR3 is 13 amino acids long. With V trimmed by 5 bases and J by 7 bases, 4 bases remained unmatched. The CDR3 reads CASSRQGGERLFF. The CDR3 bases that were read are TGTGCTAGCAGTCGACAGGGAGGCGAAAGATTATTT.

As regards this clone: The genes are named according to mouse. Coverage ceases 1 residue before the CDR3 finishes, and the germline J gene fills in the end. The chain joins TRBV19 to TRBJ2-7, with 11 bases fitting TRBD2. CDR3 size: 14 residues. V shed 4 bases and J 4 bases; nucleotides not matched to a gene: 4. Germline CDR1 and CDR2: FNHDT and SITEND (reference sequence). The CDR3 bases that were read are TGTGCCAGCAGTCGGGACTGGGGGTTATATGAACAGTAC. Encoded protein: CASSRDWGLYEQY. The entire CDR3 protein is CASSRDWGLYEQYF.

Only a few counts were recorded for this clone. Germline and genes: mouse. The CDR3 goes on 1 residue after the read ends, and that part is filled in from the germline J gene. The chain links TRBV30 to TRBJ2-7; tentatively, D is TRBD1 (6 bases). The CDR3 extends over 10 amino acids. CDR1 is SQVVS and CDR2 is ANEGSEA in the germline V gene. V dropped 8 bases and J dropped 6 bases, with 11 bases sitting between them. The CDR3 protein is CSATGPEQYF. CDR3 DNA (partial): TGTAGTGCCACAGGGCCTGAACAGTAC.

In regard to this clone: Gene names and germline refer to mouse. The sequence runs out 1 residue before the end of the CDR3; the remainder is reconstructed from the germline J gene. J is TRBJ2-4 and V is TRBV4, with a weak D call TRBD1 (6 bases). Trimming shortened V by 5 bases and J by 6 bases, and 6 bases separated the two germline ends. CDR3 length: 11 residues. Germline lookup yields CDR1 LGHDT and CDR2 YNNKQL (reference sequence). CDR3 sequence reads: CASSQGNTLYF. The DNA read from the CDR3 is TGTGCCAGCAGCCAGGGGAACACCTTGTAC.

About this clone: Gene names and germline refer to mouse. The read ends 1 residue shy of where the CDR3 ends; the end is completed using the germline J gene. The chain couples TRBV19 to TRBJ2-4, with D possibly being TRBD2 (5 bases). The germline V gene has CDR1 FNHDT and CDR2 SITEND (reference sequence). V lost 6 bases, J lost 0 bases, and 11 bases lay in between. The CDR3 consists of 14 residues. The CDR3 spells CASTFVGSQNTLYF. Partial CDR3 DNA: TGTGCCAGCACCTTCGTGGGGAGTCAAAACACCTTGTAC.

On this clone itself: Gene names follow the mouse nomenclature. The DNA ends 1 residue before the CDR3 does, and the rest of the CDR3 is filled in from the germline J gene. The chain recombines TRBV1 with TRBJ1-1; D remains ambiguous. CDR3 length: 13 amino acids. V lost 0 bases and J lost 4, with 6 bases in between. Germline CDR1 is NSQYPW and CDR2 is LRSPGD (reference sequence). Incomplete CDR3 DNA: TGCACCTGCAGTGCAGATTGGGGCACAGAAGTCTTC. As protein: CTCSADWGTEVF. The full-length CDR3 reads as CTCSADWGTEVFF.

This clone was observed a few times. Gene labels here are mouse ones. The read falls 1 residue short of the CDR3 end, and the missing part is taken from the germline J gene. This chain connects TRBV20 to TRBJ1-4, with unresolved D. Germline V gene data show CDR1 as GFQATS and CDR2 as STVNSAI. Trimming took 5 bases from V and 4 from J, leaving 5 bases between them. This CDR3 is built from 11 residues. The CDR3: CGAHNNERLFF. The DNA read from the CDR3 is TGTGGTGCTCACAACAACGAAAGATTATTT.

In the case of this clone: Genes and germline come from the mouse. From the germline J gene comes the end of the CDR3, since the read stops 1 residue before it. This chain connects TRBV13-3 to TRBJ1-4; 9 bases agree with TRBD1. V gave up 3 bases and J gave up 3 bases; unmatched junction bases: 3. CDR3 size: 15 residues. Germline CDR1 NNHDY, CDR2 SYVADS. The CDR3 spells CASSGTGEPNERLFF. CDR3 bases read: TGTGCCAGCAGTGGGACAGGGGAACCCAACGAAAGATTATTT.

Regarding this clone: Gene names are mouse gene names. The read stops 1 residue short of the end of the CDR3; the missing end is completed from the germline J gene. V usage is TRBV5 and J usage is TRBJ2-2; D remains unclear. The CDR3 consists of 13 residues. Trimming pared 1 base from V and 1 base from J, leaving 1 base between. Germline loops: CDR1 LGHNA, CDR2 YNLKQL (reference sequence). CDR3 DNA, as far as it was read: TGTGCCAGCAGCCAAGGAAACACCGGGCAGCTCTAC. Protein product: CASSQGNTGQLY. The whole CDR3 is CASSQGNTGQLYF.

Turning to this clone: Gene names are the mouse ones. The sequenced fragment ends 1 residue before the CDR3 boundary, so the rest is inferred from the germline J gene. This sequence joins TRBV13-1 and TRBJ2-7, with 9 bases that match TRBD1. Germline loops: CDR1 NSHNY, CDR2 SYGAGN. V shed 6 bases and J 7 bases; nucleotides not matched to a gene: 2. This CDR3 is 11 amino acids long. CDR3 bases read: TGTGCCAGCAACAGGGGGCGAGAACAGTAC. It yields the protein CASNRGREQY. The entire CDR3 sequence reads CASNRGREQYF.

This clone was observed once. Genes here carry mouse names. The read finishes 1 residue shy of the CDR3 end, and the germline J gene is used to complete it. The genes are TRBV5 and TRBJ2-5; D is perhaps TRBD1 (6 bases). Per the germline V gene, CDR1 is LGHNA and CDR2 is YNLKQL (reference sequence). V dropped 0 bases and J dropped 6 bases, with 13 bases sitting between them. CDR3 length: 15 residues. CDR3 residues: CASSQDLRGWDTQYF. CDR3 DNA (partial): TGTGCCAGCAGCCAAGATCTCAGGGGATGGGACACCCAGTAC.

Comment on this clone: Gene names are the mouse ones. The read is 1 residue too short to cover the CDR3 end, so that end is filled in from the germline J gene. This chain connects TRBV4 to TRBJ2-2; 11 bases are shared with TRBD2. The CDR3 loop spans 16 amino acids. Looked up from germline, CDR1 is LGHDT and CDR2 is YNNKQL (reference sequence). V gave up 5 bases and J gave up 0 bases; unmatched junction bases: 2. CDR3 region: CASSQTGGANTGQLYF. The CDR3 bases that were read are TGTGCCAGCAGCCAGACTGGGGGGGCAAACACCGGGCAGCTCTAC.

Of note for this clone: Genes here carry mouse names. The read finishes 1 residue shy of the CDR3 end, and the germline J gene is used to complete it. The V call is TRBV20, the J call TRBJ2-5; the D is unclear. This CDR3 is 14 amino acids long. Trimming left V 0 bases short and J 0 bases short, with 7 bases between. CDR1 is GFQATS, CDR2 STVNSAI, per germline. CDR3: CGARDRINQDTQYF. CDR3 bases read: TGTGGTGCTAGGGATCGCATTAACCAAGACACCCAGTAC.

Points on this clone: Mouse gene names apply. Sequencing ends 1 residue short of the CDR3 end; the germline J gene provides the rest. This chain connects TRBV13-2 to TRBJ2-3; 8 bases are a match to TRBD2. The length of the CDR3 is 15 residues. The germline V gene encodes CDR1 NNHNN and CDR2 SYGAGS (reference sequence). The J segment lost 3 bases and the V segment lost 0 bases, leaving 3 bases of the junction unmatched. The CDR3 region is CASGDAGGRAETLYF. Partial CDR3 DNA: TGTGCCAGCGGTGATGCGGGGGGGCGCGCAGAAACGCTGTAT.

In the case of this clone: The genes and germline here are from mouse. The read ends 1 residue before the CDR3 terminus; that terminus is restored from the germline J gene. The chain is built from TRBV24 and TRBJ2-2; TRBD2 matches at 8 bases. The CDR3 extends over 15 amino acids. V shed 6 bases, J shed 3 bases, and the junction held 6 bases outside the gene matches. The germline V gene has CDR1 KGHTA and CDR2 FRNEEI. CDR3 DNA (partial): TGTGCCAGCAGACATCTGGGGGGTGACACCGGGCAGCTCTAC. Protein product: CASRHLGGDTGQLY. The CDR3 reads in full as CASRHLGGDTGQLYF.